This TCR beta chain was captured by sequencing in a study of cytomegalovirus exposure and HLA in healthy donors. Overall study results and limits: The study listed 150 to 200 cytomegalovirus-associated TCR beta chains. Data from an earlier analysis indicated that most TCR beta V segments were productive either about 90% or about 30% of the time.

PCR employed 60 Vbeta and 13 Jbeta primers. Profiling relied on immunoSEQ multiplex PCR, and the TCRdb table lists in-frame clones only, not all of them. The listing records about 130,000 clones. In regard to this clone: Its antigen is not known.

Trimming shortened V by 2 bases and J by 8 bases, and 13 bases separated the two germline ends. The CDR3 contains 14 residues. From germline, CDR1 is SGHRS and CDR2 YFSETQ. The clonotype was recovered from a man aged 18-30 years in good health and CMV-seronegative. Source material: PBMCs. V and J are TRBV5-1 and TRBJ2-2; tentatively, D is TRBD1 (6 bases). The CDR3 spells CASSFGDITGELFF. Written as DNA, the CDR3 is TGCGCCAGCAGCTTTGGGGACATTACTGGGGAGCTGTTTTTT.